The rows below give T cell receptor beta chains drawn from one sample of a study of shared clonotypes between healthy human individuals. Measured with immunoSEQ multiplex PCR; TCRdb has only the in-frame clones, and not every one. The table lists 2 million to 2.5 million clones, approximately 96% of them singletons. The material sequenced was naive CD4+ T cells sorted from blood. The source of these receptors is a man aged 18-30 years in good health. CDR3s include the opening cysteine and the closing phenylalanine or tryptophan. A D gene is named only where the DNA matches it firmly. Clone size is shown for a subset of rows, as once, few, many or a class of expanded clone.

j_gene | v_gene | len | abundance | d_gene | CDR3aa | CDR3nt
TRBJ2-5 | TRBV7-8 | 16 | . | . | CASSLVGQGTQETQYF | TGTGCCAGCAGCTTAGTCGGGCAGGGGACTCAAGAGACCCAGTACTTC
TRBJ2-4 | TRBV7-2 | 15 | . | . | CASSLMAGFQNIQYF | TGTGCCAGCAGCTTAATGGCAGGCTTCCAAAACATTCAGTACTTC
TRBJ1-2 | TRBV28 | 15 | . | TRBD1 | CASSPLSGQRAGYTF | TGTGCCAGCAGCCCCCTGTCGGGACAGAGGGCTGGCTACACCTTC
TRBJ1-1 | TRBV29-1 | 12 | . | . | CSVATGILEAFF | TGCAGCGTTGCGACGGGGATCCTTGAAGCTTTCTTT
TRBJ1-3 | TRBV21-1 | 14 | . | . | CAIRGAAIGNTIYF | TGTGCGATTAGGGGAGCGGCGATTGGAAACACCATATATTTT
TRBJ2-3 | TRBV5-6 | 16 | . | TRBD2 | CASSLASGTRTDTQYF | TGTGCCAGCAGCTTGGCCTCCGGGACTAGGACAGATACGCAGTATTTT
TRBJ2-7 | TRBV19 | 12 | . | . | CASSTETYEQYF | TGTGCCAGTAGTACAGAAACCTACGAGCAGTACTTC
TRBJ2-2 | TRBV4-1 | 17 | once | TRBD2 | CASSPGLAATNTGELFF | TGCGCCAGCAGCCCTGGACTAGCGGCTACGAACACCGGGGAGCTGTTTTTT
TRBJ2-5 | TRBV5-1 | 15 | once | . | CASSLEPGPAETQYF | TGCGCCAGCAGCTTGGAGCCAGGGCCGGCCGAGACCCAGTACTTC
TRBJ1-4 | TRBV18 | 14 | few | . | CASSPGDLNEKLFF | TGTGCCAGCTCACCAGGGGACCTAAATGAAAAACTGTTTTTT
TRBJ2-7 | TRBV2 | 14 | once | TRBD1 | CASRAGTGGSEQYF | TGTGCCAGCAGAGCCGGGACAGGGGGCTCCGAGCAGTACTTC
TRBJ2-7 | TRBV7-8 | 14 | . | TRBD2 | CASSITSGTYEQYF | TGTGCCAGCAGCATCACTAGCGGAACCTACGAGCAGTACTTC
TRBJ1-2 | TRBV19 | 15 | . | . | CAPVHTFLGYYGYTF | TGTGCCCCAGTACATACTTTCTTGGGTTACTATGGCTACACCTTC
TRBJ2-1 | TRBV2 | 14 | . | TRBD2 | CASKGREYHNEQFF | TGTGCCAGCAAAGGGCGGGAGTATCACAATGAGCAGTTCTTC
TRBJ1-2 | TRBV7-9 | 11 | . | . | CASSPRDGYTF | TGTGCCAGCAGCCCCCGGGATGGCTACACCTTC